These T cell receptor beta chains were read from a single sample in a study of blood T cell repertoires in COVID-19. Some clones are missing from TCRdb's copy, which holds only in-frame ones; the method was immunoSEQ multiplex PCR. This repertoire shows around 30,000 clones, around nine tenths found once; its top ten account for approximately 12%. Sequenced material: peripheral blood. Every receptor here comes from a human donor in a cohort sampled during active COVID-19. The donor label of this sample is uncertain. CDR3s leave out the opening cysteine and the closing phenylalanine or tryptophan. Clone size is not always given. Where it is, it says once, few, many or a class for expanded clones.

>.|TRBJ2-1|TRBV6-1
ASSVGTSSGRGNEQF
>.|TRBJ2-7|TRBV30
AWSAGELRSYEQY
>.|TRBJ1-1|TRBV10-3
AISDGDTEAF
>.|TRBJ2-2|TRBV5-5
ASSLASAQNTGELF
>.|TRBJ2-3|TRBV5-1
ASREASATDTQY
>.|TRBJ2-3|TRBV12-5
ASRRSSLTDTQY
>.|TRBJ2-7|TRBV6-5
ASSSPMRDEQY
>.|TRBJ2-1|TRBV19
ASSLDRGRNEQF
>.|TRBJ2-7|TRBV4-1
ASSQADRVGHEQY
>.|TRBJ1-4|TRBV7-2
ASSLGGSGMEKLF
>.|TRBJ2-7|TRBV12-3/TRBV12-4
ASSRGSYEQY
>.|TRBJ2-2|TRBV18
ASSPPAFVGELF
>.|TRBJ2-2|TRBV6-5
ASRGQGSTGELF
>.|TRBJ2-1|TRBV19
ASSPPGSRGGQF
>once|TRBJ2-3|TRBV4-2
ASSQGEDTQY
>.|TRBJ2-3|TRBV5-5
ASSPPVTDTQY
>few|TRBJ2-2|TRBV5-4
ASSLEREGGELF
>.|TRBJ2-6|TRBV7-2
ASRRESGANVLT
>.|TRBJ1-4|TRBV30
AWSIIQGTGREKLF
>.|TRBJ1-3|TRBV15
ATSSDEPGPGNTIY
>.|TRBJ1-1|TRBV5-5
ASSLLPAGTGLGTEAF
>.|TRBJ2-7|TRBV11-2
ASTTIWGRAYEQY
>.|TRBJ2-1|TRBV27
ASSPRGLAGAGGNEQF
>.|TRBJ2-7|TRBV21-1
ASSKGRGPSYEQY
>once|TRBJ1-1|TRBV6-5
ASSRSRGGTEAF
>.|TRBJ2-1|TRBV28
ASSHPQRREGPDEQF
>.|TRBJ2-1|TRBV15
ATSLRTGTHNEQF
>once|TRBJ2-1|TRBV6-2/TRBV6-3
ASSYASLAGGNEQF
>.|TRBJ2-7|TRBV27
ASSPSRSSYEQY
>.|TRBJ2-5|TRBV2
ASSTGAETQY
>.|TRBJ1-2|TRBV2
ASSTGVYYGYT
>.|TRBJ1-1|TRBV7-9
ASSLGGWRGMNTEAF
>.|TRBJ2-5|TRBV18
ASSPLQGQETQY
>.|TRBJ1-2|TRBV11-2
ASSAQGPSIYGYT
>.|TRBJ2-1|TRBV3-1/TRBV3-2
ASHGNRGYNEQF
>.|TRBJ1-1|TRBV9
ASSAGNRATEAF
>.|TRBJ1-1|TRBV29-1
IALEAAEAF
>.|TRBJ2-3|TRBV4-1
ASSTPRGLAGPNTDTQY
>.|TRBJ2-2|TRBV6-5
ASSQRQGPGELF
>once|TRBJ2-1|TRBV5-1
ASSYRTSGPADEQF
>.|TRBJ2-1|TRBV5-1
ASSLTVSGGYNEQF
>.|TRBJ2-3|TRBV5-4
ASSFRRGAGGPGTDTQY
>.|TRBJ1-4|TRBV27
ASSAGTGAREKLF
>.|TRBJ2-3|TRBV6-5
ASSYGGRGDTQY
>.|TRBJ2-1|TRBV7-9
ASSSPVYEQF
>.|TRBJ2-3|TRBV5-1
ASSLGLAGGTDTQY
>.|TRBJ2-7|TRBV11-2
ASSLQGTAVKQY